The source of this TCR beta chain is a study of shared clonotypes between healthy human individuals (dated by TCRdb to 2019 to 2021). About the study as a whole: The cohort comprised a couple of women and three men aged 18 to 49 years. For each donor, CD4 naive and CD4 memory were each run on three plates, CD8 naive on two plates, and CD8 memory on one plate. To estimate repertoire size and how much clonotype sharing occurs between individuals, the study deeply sequenced the blood TCR repertoires of five healthy adults. To increase sequencing depth and limit assay-specific biases, different laboratories used diverse techniques to prepare libraries and sequence TCR repertoires. Leukapheresis yielded between about 0.94 and 8.9 billion PBMCs per donor. Paper-wide results and their limitations: Naive subsets generally had larger estimated clonotype richness than memory subsets. Higher generation probabilities were observed for clonotypes shared by all four sorted-subset donors than for non-shared clonotypes. Rarefaction of sorted-subset datasets indicated incomplete sequencing despite the large sequencing depth. Based on pairwise subsampling, the degree of clonotype sharing among donors was expected to be affected by sequencing depth. Sampling was restricted to blood, and TCR repertoires in tissues likely differ from the TCR repertoires found in blood. Because the study included only a small number of donors, the genetic and exposure-history diversity represented was limited. When several donors were compared, the shared fraction of clonotypes was about 5% for naive CD4, less than 4% for naive CD8, 2.3% for memory CD4, and 0.3% to 0.5% for memory CD8.

This clone was seen a single time. It has no known antigen specificity. No much larger clone is present one base from it, and per-base qualities are unavailable. TCR CDR3 regions were amplified from genomic DNA by multiplex PCR using the deep immunoSEQ assay. Genomic DNA extracted from each cell subset was distributed evenly over all wells of several immunoSEQ 96-well plates, and each plate served as one replicate. Each replicate PCR for sorted subsets received about 200 ng genomic DNA, equal to 30,000 or so T cell genomes. Purified libraries were quantified with a Qubit 3.0 fluorometer, sized on a Bioanalyzer 2100, and re-quantified with the KAPA Library Quantification kit. Every immunoSEQ 96-well plate was sequenced on a separate single-read 150-cycle Illumina NextSeq 550 flow cell. In the original analysis: Because only junctional sequences without quality scores were contained in the immunoSEQ output, filtering matching that applied to full-length reads could not be performed. Sequences were annotated with PyIR, a Python wrapper for IgBLAST v1.9, and V/J genes and CDR3 were assigned using IMGT germline references. Reads were filtered out if the reads had weak V/J assignments (E-value above 1e-6), no CDR3, stop codons, out-of-frame junctions, or ambiguous translated residues. A V3J clonotype was defined by an identical inferred V gene, J gene, and CDR3 amino acid sequence. To compute the percentage overlap between repertoires, the number of shared unique clonotypes was divided by the size of the smaller repertoire. Three approaches were used to assess repertoire richness: RTK rarefaction, the Chao1 estimator, and Recon v2.1 estimates of unobserved clonotypes. Generation probabilities were computed with OLGA for all TCRbeta clonotypes obtained by the gDNA method from several donors. TCRdb retrieved this table from immuneACCESS and kept in-frame rearrangements only. Not all clones are present; in checked studies, unresolved V genes account for under half, and no reason is known for the remainder. Clonal size and the V and J genes are those of that table, whereas D and trimming came from the DNA. This sample gives about 980,000 clones in total; around three quarters of them show up just once. The ten largest clonotypes hold about 1.5% of the sample.

The donors were healthy, HIV-negative adults who had no recently reported acute infections or vaccinations. Every donor was a Caucasian adult living in Nashville, Tennessee, USA. CD4+ T cells were enriched through magnetic negative selection, after which naive cells were positively selected on CD45RA and the remaining negative fraction served as the memory subset. After blood collection by leukapheresis, PBMCs were isolated using Ficoll-Histopaque density gradient centrifugation and then cryopreserved in the vapor phase of liquid nitrogen. Purity and quantity of every magnetically sorted T cell population were checked by analytical flow cytometry. Genomic DNA was isolated from every sorted fraction and measured by UV absorbance on a Nanodrop 2000c. This TCR derives from a man between 18 and 29 years old in good health. Sequenced material: memory CD4+ T cells sorted from blood. The sample's cell subset or site label is to be understood as: CD45RA-negative fraction.

For the CDR3, the sequence is CSASTGGVSAFF. The sequenced DNA is TGCAGCGCCTCGACAGGGGGCGTATCAGCTTTCTTT. In this chain, TRBV29-1 is recombined with TRBJ1-1; 10 of the junction bases match TRBD1. The germline V end is reduced by 7 bases and the J end by 10 bases; junction bases left unmatched: 9. Sequences SQVTM (CDR1) and ANQGSEA (CDR2) are obtained from the germline V gene. The CDR3 has 12 amino acids, counting the end cysteine and phenylalanine. Kept here is only the CDR3 DNA, which spans 36 bases and is read in frame from base 1.